A single sample is the source of the 10 T cell receptor beta chains below, sequenced in a study of type 1 and type 2 diabetes patients. PCR was run on genomic DNA. Amplification of the beta chain CDR3 used 30 forward and 13 reverse multiplex primers. From the multiplex PCR reads, TCRdb called clonotypes with MiXCR, one entry per CDR3 protein. The table has about 270,000 distinct CDR3 sequences, around 47% seen once. Sequences were obtained from peripheral blood mononuclear cells (PBMCs). The receptors here all came from a man aged 18 to 35 with type 2 diabetes.

V is TRBV6-2 or TRBV6-3 and J is TRBJ2-7, with 8 positions matching TRBD1. The germline gives CDR1 MNHEY, CDR2 SVGEGT. V was clipped by 7 bases and J by 3 bases; unmatched bases: 11. CDR3 length equals 15 residues. The DNA for the CDR3 is TGTGCCAGCAATTCACCGGGACAGGCTGTCTACGAGCAGTACTTC. Translation gives CASNSPGQAVYEQYF.

The chain employs TRBV15 and TRBJ2-7; D not certain. From germline, CDR1 is LNHNV and CDR2 YYDKDF (reference sequence). This CDR3 spans 13 amino acids. The V end lost 3 bases, the J end lost 5 bases, and 11 bases lay between the germline ends. CDR3 bases: TGTGCCACCAGCAGGGACCCACGGGACGAGCAGTACTTC. It translates to CATSRDPRDEQYF.

This clonotype was found many times. The chain uses TRBV2 and TRBJ2-1; D is uncertain. The germline V gene has CDR1 SNHLY and CDR2 FYNNEI. Trimming removed 2 bases from V and 7 bases from J, with 6 bases in between. The CDR3 spans 12 residues. The CDR3, as DNA: TGTGCCAGCAGTGAACTGCCGAATGAGCAGTTCTTC. Translated: CASSELPNEQFF.

The chain is built from TRBV5-1 and TRBJ1-6, with D hard to call. The CDR3 contains 15 residues. The germline gives CDR1 SGHRS, CDR2 YFSETQ. V shed 5 bases and J shed 4 bases, with 13 bases lying between them. The CDR3 here is CASRTSPGYNSPLHF. CDR3 bases: TGCGCCAGCAGAACTTCCCCGGGGTATAATTCACCCCTCCACTTT.

The table lists this clonotype with a few counts. This chain joins TRBV12-3 or TRBV12-4 and TRBJ2-5; 8 positions agree with TRBD2. The CDR3 runs 13 residues. Trimming removed 8 bases from V and 4 bases from J; junction bases left unmatched: 6. In nucleotides, the CDR3 is TGTGCCAGCGGGGCGGGAGGTCCAGAGACCCAGTACTTC. Protein sequence: CASGAGGPETQYF.

This clonotype has a count of ten or more. The CDR3 sequence is CASSEWQMEQYF. The CDR3 nucleotides read TGTGCCAGCAGTGAATGGCAAATGGAGCAGTACTTC. The chain recombines TRBV2 with TRBJ2-7; no definite D call. CDR3 length: 12 amino acids. The germline gives CDR1 SNHLY, CDR2 FYNNEI. Trimming left V 2 bases short and J 7 bases short, with 9 bases between. Based on the CDR3 plus reference TRBV2 and TRBJ2-7, the full variable domain is EPEVTQTPSHQVTQMGQEVILRCVPISNHLYFYWYRQILGQKVEFLVSFYNNEISEKSEIFDDQFSVERPDGSNFTLKIRSTKLEDSAMYFCASSEWQMEQYFGPGTRLTVT.

V and J are TRBV20-1 and TRBJ2-7; tentative D call: TRBD1 (5 bases). Trimming shortened V by 6 bases and J by 6 bases, and 18 bases separated the two germline ends. Germline values: CDR1 DFQATT, CDR2 SNEGSKA (reference sequence). This CDR3 has 13 residues. CDR3 DNA sequence: TGCAGTGCCCCCCCAGACAGAATCACCGAGCAGTACTTC. Amino acids: CSAPPDRITEQYF.

V is TRBV7-8 and J is TRBJ1-5; D is unresolved. This CDR3 has 16 residues. Trimming pared 0 bases from V and 0 bases from J, leaving 9 bases between. Germline loops: CDR1 SGHVS, CDR2 FQNEAQ. The CDR3 nucleotides are TGTGCCAGCAGCTTAGCCCGGCACCTTAGCAATCAGCCCCAGCATTTT. It translates to CASSLARHLSNQPQHF.

V gene TRBV5-1 combines with J gene TRBJ2-4, with 10 bases identical to TRBD2. Unmatched junction bases numbered 4, after V lost 5 bases and J lost 5 bases. The germline V gene has CDR1 SGHRS and CDR2 YFSETQ. This CDR3 comprises 14 residues. CDR3 in DNA: TGCGCCAGCAGTACCGGGACTAGCGAAAACATTCAGTACTTC. Encoded protein: CASSTGTSENIQYF.

The chain joins TRBV4-2 to TRBJ2-7, with TRBD1 matching over 8 bases. The germline CDR1 and CDR2 sequences are LGHNA and YNFKEQ. The CDR3 totals 15 residues. With V trimmed by 1 base and J by 3 bases, 5 bases remained unmatched. CDR3: CASSQAQGASYEQYF. The CDR3 region has the DNA TGTGCCAGCAGCCAAGCCCAGGGGGCGAGCTACGAGCAGTACTTC.